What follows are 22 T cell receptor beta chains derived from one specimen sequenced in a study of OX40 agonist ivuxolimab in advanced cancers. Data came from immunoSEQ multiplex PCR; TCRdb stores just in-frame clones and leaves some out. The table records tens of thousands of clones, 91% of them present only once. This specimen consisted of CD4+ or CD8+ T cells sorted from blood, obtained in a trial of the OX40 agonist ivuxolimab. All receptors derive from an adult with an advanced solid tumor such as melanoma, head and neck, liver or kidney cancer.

CDR3 in amino acids: CASSLNGGETQYF. The CDR3 DNA reads TGTGCCAGCAGCTTGAACGGGGGAGAGACCCAGTACTTC. This sequence joins TRBV7-3 and TRBJ2-5, with D possibly being TRBD2 (6 bases). With 3 bases removed from V and 4 bases from J, the gap between germline ends came to 9 bases. This CDR3 has 13 residues. Germline CDR1 SGHTA, CDR2 FQGTGA. The complete variable domain, with remaining parts taken from reference TRBV7-3 and TRBJ2-5, reads GAGVSQTPSNKVTEKGKYVELRCDPISGHTALYWYRQSLGQGPEFLIYFQGTGAADDSGLPNDRFFAVRPEGSVSTLKIQRTERGDSAVYLCASSLNGGETQYFGPGTRLLVL.

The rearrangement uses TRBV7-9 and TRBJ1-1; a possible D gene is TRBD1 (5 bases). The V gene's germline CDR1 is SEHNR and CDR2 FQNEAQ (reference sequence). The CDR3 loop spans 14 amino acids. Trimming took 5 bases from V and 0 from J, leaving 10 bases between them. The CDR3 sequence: CASSARGVNTEAFF. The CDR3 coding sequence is TGTGCCAGCAGCGCACGAGGGGTGAACACTGAAGCTTTCTTT.

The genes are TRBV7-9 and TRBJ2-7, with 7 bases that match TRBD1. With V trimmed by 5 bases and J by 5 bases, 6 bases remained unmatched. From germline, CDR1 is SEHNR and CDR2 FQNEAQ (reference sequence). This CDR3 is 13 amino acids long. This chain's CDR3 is CASSLGQIDEQYF. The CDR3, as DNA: TGTGCCAGCAGCCTGGGACAGATCGACGAGCAGTACTTC.

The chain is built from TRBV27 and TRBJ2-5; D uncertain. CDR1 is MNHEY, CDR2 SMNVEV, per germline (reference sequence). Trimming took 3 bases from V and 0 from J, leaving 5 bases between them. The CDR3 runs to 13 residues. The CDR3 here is CASSFGYQETQYF. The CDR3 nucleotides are TGTGCCAGCAGTTTCGGTTACCAAGAGACCCAGTACTTC.

The CDR3 spells CASSEVGREETQYF. The DNA for the CDR3 is TGTGCCAGCAGTGAAGTGGGACGAGAAGAGACCCAGTACTTC. The rearrangement uses TRBV6-1 and TRBJ2-5; the D gene could be TRBD1 or TRBD2 (5 bases each). Germline assignment: CDR1 MNHNS and CDR2 SASEGT. This CDR3 is built from 14 residues. V lost 1 base, J lost 3 bases, and 9 bases lay in between.

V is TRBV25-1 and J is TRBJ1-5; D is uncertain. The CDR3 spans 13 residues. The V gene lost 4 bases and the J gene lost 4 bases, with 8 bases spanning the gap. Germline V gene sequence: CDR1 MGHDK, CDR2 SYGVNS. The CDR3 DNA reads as TGTGCCAGCAGTGGGAGTTCGAATCAGCCCCAGCATTTT. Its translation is CASSGSSNQPQHF.

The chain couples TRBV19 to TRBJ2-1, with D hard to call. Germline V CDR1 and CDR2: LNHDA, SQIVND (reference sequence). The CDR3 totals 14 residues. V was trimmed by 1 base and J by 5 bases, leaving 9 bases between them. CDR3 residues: CASSIVRQNNEQFF. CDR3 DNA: TGTGCCAGTAGTATAGTAAGGCAGAACAATGAGCAGTTCTTC.

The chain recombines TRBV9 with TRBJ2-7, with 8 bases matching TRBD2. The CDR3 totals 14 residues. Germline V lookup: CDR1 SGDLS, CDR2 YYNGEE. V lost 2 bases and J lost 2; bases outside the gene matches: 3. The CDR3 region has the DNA TGTGCCAGCAGCGTCGGTAGCGGGACCTACGAGCAGTACTTC. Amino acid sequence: CASSVGSGTYEQYF. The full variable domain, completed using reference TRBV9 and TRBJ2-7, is DSGVTQTPKHLITATGQRVTLRCSPRSGDLSVYWYQQSLDQGLQFLIQYYNGEERAKGNILERFSAQQFPDLHSELNLSSLELGDSALYFCASSVGSGTYEQYFGPGTRLTVT.

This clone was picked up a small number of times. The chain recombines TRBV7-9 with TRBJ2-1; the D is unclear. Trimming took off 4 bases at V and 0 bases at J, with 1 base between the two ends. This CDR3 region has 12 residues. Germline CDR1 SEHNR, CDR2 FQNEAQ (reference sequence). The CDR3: CASSYSYNEQFF. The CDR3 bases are TGTGCCAGCAGCTACTCCTACAATGAGCAGTTCTTC.

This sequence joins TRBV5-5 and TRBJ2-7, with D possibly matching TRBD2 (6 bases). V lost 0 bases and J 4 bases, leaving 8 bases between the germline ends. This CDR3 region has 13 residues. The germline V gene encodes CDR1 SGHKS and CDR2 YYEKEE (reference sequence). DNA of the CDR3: TGTGCCAGCAGCTTGGGCGGGAAGTACGAGCAGTACTTC. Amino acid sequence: CASSLGGKYEQYF.

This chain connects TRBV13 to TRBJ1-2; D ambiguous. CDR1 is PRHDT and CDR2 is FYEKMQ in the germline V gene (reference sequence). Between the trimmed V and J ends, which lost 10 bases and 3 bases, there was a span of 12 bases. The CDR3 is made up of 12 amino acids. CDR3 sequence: CATITGDYGYTF. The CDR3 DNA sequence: TGTGCCACCATTACCGGGGACTATGGCTACACCTTC.

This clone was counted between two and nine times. CDR3 region: CASTTGNYGYTF. The CDR3 DNA reads TGTGCCAGCACAACAGGGAACTATGGCTACACCTTC. This chain links TRBV25-1 with TRBJ1-2; possibly TRBD1 for D (6 bases). The V gene's germline CDR1 is MGHDK and CDR2 SYGVNS. V lost 7 bases and J 2 bases, leaving 8 bases between the germline ends. The CDR3 is 12 amino acids.

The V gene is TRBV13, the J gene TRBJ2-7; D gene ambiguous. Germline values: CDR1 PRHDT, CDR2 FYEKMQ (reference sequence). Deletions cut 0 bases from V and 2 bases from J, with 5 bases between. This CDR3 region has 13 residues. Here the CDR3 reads CASSLGGTYEQYF. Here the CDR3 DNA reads TGTGCCAGCAGCTTAGGTGGCACCTACGAGCAGTACTTC.

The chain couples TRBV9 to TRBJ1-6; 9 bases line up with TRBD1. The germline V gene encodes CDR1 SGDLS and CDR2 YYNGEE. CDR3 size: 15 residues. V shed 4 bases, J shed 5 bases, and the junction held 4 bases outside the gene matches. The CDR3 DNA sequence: TGTGCCAGCAGCAAGGGACAGGGCAATAATTCACCCCTCCACTTT. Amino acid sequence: CASSKGQGNNSPLHF.

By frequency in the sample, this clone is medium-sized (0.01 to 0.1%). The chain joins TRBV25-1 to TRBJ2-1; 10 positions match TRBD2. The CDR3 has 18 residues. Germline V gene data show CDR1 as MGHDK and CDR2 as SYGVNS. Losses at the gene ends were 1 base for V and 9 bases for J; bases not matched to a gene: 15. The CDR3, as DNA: TGTGCCAGCAGTGAATCCCGGAGGGCTAGCGGGAGAGCTGGTGAGCAGTTCTTC. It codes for CASSESRRASGRAGEQFF.

In DNA, the CDR3 is TGCGCCAGCAGCTTAATCGCTAGCGGGAGGTCCGGGGAGCTGTTTTTT. Protein product: CASSLIASGRSGELFF. The chain is built from TRBV5-1 and TRBJ2-2; 11 positions agree with TRBD2. This CDR3 spans 16 amino acids. Germline values: CDR1 SGHRS, CDR2 YFSETQ. The junction had 6 bases not matched to a gene; V was cut back by 2 bases and J by 6 bases.

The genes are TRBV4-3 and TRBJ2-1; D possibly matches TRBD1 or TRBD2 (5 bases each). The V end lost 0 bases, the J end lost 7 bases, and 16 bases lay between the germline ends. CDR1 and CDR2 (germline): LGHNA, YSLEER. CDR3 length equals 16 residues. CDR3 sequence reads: CASSQEGLSGGNEQFF. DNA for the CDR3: TGCGCCAGCAGCCAAGAGGGGCTAAGCGGCGGAAATGAGCAGTTCTTC.

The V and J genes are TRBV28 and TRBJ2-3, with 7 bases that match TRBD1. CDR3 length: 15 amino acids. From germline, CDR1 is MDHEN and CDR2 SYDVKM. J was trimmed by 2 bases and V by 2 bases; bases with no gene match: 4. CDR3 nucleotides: TGTGCCAGCAGTTTAGGGACAGCTAACACAGATACGCAGTATTTT. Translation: CASSLGTANTDTQYF. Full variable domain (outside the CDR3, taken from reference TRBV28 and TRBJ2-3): DVKVTQSSRYLVKRTGEKVFLECVQDMDHENMFWYRQDPGLGLRLIYFSYDVKMKEKGDIPEGYSVSREKKERFSLILESASTNQTSMYLCASSLGTANTDTQYFGPGTRLTVL.

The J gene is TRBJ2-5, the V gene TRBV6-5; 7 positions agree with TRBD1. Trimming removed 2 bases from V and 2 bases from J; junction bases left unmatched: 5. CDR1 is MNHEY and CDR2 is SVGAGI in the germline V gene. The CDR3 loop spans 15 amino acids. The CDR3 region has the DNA TGTGCCAGCAGTTACCTGGGGACAGTACAAGAGACCCAGTACTTC. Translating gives CASSYLGTVQETQYF.

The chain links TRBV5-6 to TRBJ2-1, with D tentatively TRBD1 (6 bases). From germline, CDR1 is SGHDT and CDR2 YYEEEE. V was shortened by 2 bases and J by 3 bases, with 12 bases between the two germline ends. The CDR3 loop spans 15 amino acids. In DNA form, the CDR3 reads TGTGCCAGCAGCTTTACTAGAGGGGGCTACAATGAGCAGTTCTTC. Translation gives CASSFTRGGYNEQFF.

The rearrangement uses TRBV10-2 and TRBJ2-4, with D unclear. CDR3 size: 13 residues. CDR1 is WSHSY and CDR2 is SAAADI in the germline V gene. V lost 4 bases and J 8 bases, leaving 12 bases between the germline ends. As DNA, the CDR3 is TGCGCCAGCAGTGGGCGCCAAAACGACATTCAGTACTTC. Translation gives CASSGRQNDIQYF.

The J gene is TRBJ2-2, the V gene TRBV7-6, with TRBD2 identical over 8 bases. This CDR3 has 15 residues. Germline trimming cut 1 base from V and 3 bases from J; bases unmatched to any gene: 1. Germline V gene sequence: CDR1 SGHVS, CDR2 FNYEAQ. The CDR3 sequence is CASSLEAGDTGELFF. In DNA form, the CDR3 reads TGTGCCAGCAGCTTAGAAGCGGGGGACACCGGGGAGCTGTTTTTT.